Following are 30 T cell receptor beta chains from one sample sequenced in a study of CD4+ T cells in melanoma. Assay used: immunoSEQ multiplex PCR; TCRdb lists only in-frame clones, some missing. The sample includes about 10,000 clones, roughly 69% of them seen just once. Material for sequencing was tumor tissue. The source is a human donor with melanoma.

The J gene is TRBJ1-1, the V gene TRBV5-8; no firm D call. Trimming cost V 2 bases and J 1 base, with 9 bases left between them. The germline CDR1 and CDR2 sequences are SGHTS and YDEGEE. CDR3 length: 14 amino acids. CDR3 amino acids: CASSFRATNTEAFF. The CDR3 coding sequence is TGTGCCAGCAGCTTCCGGGCGACGAACACTGAAGCTTTCTTT. The full variable domain, with the rest looked up from reference TRBV5-8 and TRBJ1-1, is EAGVTQSPTHLIKTRGQQATLRCSPISGHTSVYWYQQALGLGLQFLLWYDEGEERNRGNFPPRFSGRQFPNYSSELNVNALELEDSALYLCASSFRATNTEAFFGQGTRLTVV.

The rearrangement uses TRBV9 and TRBJ1-1; no reliable D call. The V and J ends lost 0 bases and 4 bases respectively, with 10 bases between them. The CDR3 runs to 14 residues. Germline CDR1 SGDLS, CDR2 YYNGEE. This CDR3 reads CASSVGNGVTEAFF. CDR3 nucleotide sequence: TGTGCCAGCAGCGTAGGGAATGGAGTCACTGAAGCTTTCTTT.

J is TRBJ2-2 and V is TRBV2; tentatively, D is TRBD1 (6 bases). The CDR3 totals 15 residues. Germline V CDR1 and CDR2: SNHLY, FYNNEI. The ends were cut back, 6 bases at V and 4 bases at J, with 15 bases in the middle. The CDR3 nucleotides read TGTGCCAGCAGAATAACACAGGGTCCCACCGGGGAGCTGTTTTTT. This sequence encodes CASRITQGPTGELFF. Complete variable domain (other parts from reference TRBV2 and TRBJ2-2): EPEVTQTPSHQVTQMGQEVILRCVPISNHLYFYWYRQILGQKVEFLVSFYNNEISEKSEIFDDQFSVERPDGSNFTLKIRSTKLEDSAMYFCASRITQGPTGELFFGEGSRLTVL.

This chain connects TRBV6-5 to TRBJ2-2, with 7 bases identical to TRBD2. The junction had 8 bases not matched to a gene; V was cut back by 5 bases and J by 5 bases. CDR1 and CDR2 (germline): MNHEY, SVGAGI. CDR3 length: 15 residues. The DNA for the CDR3 is TGTGCCAGCAGTATGCGGGGGAGGGGAACCGGGGAGCTGTTTTTT. Its protein product is CASSMRGRGTGELFF.

This clone appeared a few times. J is TRBJ2-1 and V is TRBV4-1; a possible D gene is TRBD2 (6 bases). This CDR3 comprises 16 residues. Trimming stripped 4 bases from V and 2 bases from J, with 15 bases between. The germline V gene has CDR1 MGHRA and CDR2 YSYEKL. CDR3 in DNA: TGCGCCAGCAGCCGCGGGTCGGGGGTTGCCTACAATGAGCAGTTCTTC. Translated: CASSRGSGVAYNEQFF.

The chain links TRBV29-1 to TRBJ2-1, with D possibly being TRBD1 (6 bases). The CDR3 loop spans 14 amino acids. Germline CDR1 reads SQVTM; CDR2 reads ANQGSEA. V dropped 1 base and J dropped 4 bases, with 11 bases sitting between them. CDR3 sequence (DNA): TGCAGCGTTGAAGGTGGGGGCCAATACAATGAGCAGTTCTTC. It yields the protein CSVEGGGQYNEQFF.

This rearrangement joins TRBV11-2 to TRBJ1-4; a weak D match, TRBD1 (5 bases). The CDR3 sequence is 15 residues long. In germline, CDR1 is SGHAT, CDR2 FQNNGV. The V end lost 9 bases, the J end lost 7 bases, and 21 bases lay between the germline ends. CDR3 in amino acids: CASTSSGRVSEKLFF. As DNA, the CDR3 is TGTGCCAGTACCTCCTCGGGCAGGGTCAGTGAAAAACTGTTTTTT.

This clone was seen just once. The V gene is TRBV7-9, the J gene TRBJ2-2, with TRBD1 matching 7 bases. From germline, CDR1 is SEHNR and CDR2 FQNEAQ (reference sequence). The length of the CDR3 is 16 residues. V gave up 6 bases and J gave up 4 bases; unmatched junction bases: 11. CDR3 amino acids: CASSYTEGAGTGELFF. CDR3 sequence (DNA): TGTGCCAGCAGTTATACCGAGGGGGCAGGCACCGGGGAGCTGTTTTTT.

This chain uses TRBV18 with TRBJ1-2; D remains ambiguous. The length of the CDR3 is 14 residues. Germline V gene lookup returns CDR1 KGHSH and CDR2 LQKENI. V was pared by 7 bases and J by 0 bases, with 12 bases between. This chain's CDR3 is CASFRTEANYGYTF. DNA for the CDR3: TGTGCCAGCTTTAGGACGGAAGCTAACTATGGCTACACCTTC.

V and J are TRBV14 and TRBJ1-2, with D hard to call. CDR1 SGHDN and CDR2 FVKESK come from the germline V gene. The germline V and J ends were trimmed by 3 bases and 7 bases, with 18 bases remaining between them. This CDR3 comprises 15 residues. CDR3 coding DNA: TGTGCCAGCAGCCATTCGCTTTCGGAGGCGGGTGGCTACACCTTC. Protein product: CASSHSLSEAGGYTF. The full variable domain, completed using reference TRBV14 and TRBJ1-2, is EAGVTQFPSHSVIEKGQTVTLRCDPISGHDNLYWYRRVMGKEIKFLLHFVKESKQDESGMPNNRFLAERTGGTYSTLKVQPAELEDSGVYFCASSHSLSEAGGYTFGSGTRLTVV.

The rearrangement uses TRBV15 and TRBJ2-5; 16 nucleotides match TRBD2. Trimming removed 1 base from V and 5 bases from J; junction bases left unmatched: 10. The CDR3 covers 19 residues. Germline V gives CDR1 LNHNV, CDR2 YYDKDF (reference sequence). CDR3 residues: CATSRVGLAGGPGLETQYF. CDR3 nucleotides: TGTGCCACCAGCAGAGTGGGACTAGCGGGGGGGCCTGGGTTGGAGACCCAGTACTTC.

The CDR3, as DNA: TGTGCCAGCAGCCTTTACTCTGCCGGGGAGCTGTTTTTT. Residues: CASSLYSAGELFF. The chain has TRBV27 and TRBJ2-2, with D unresolved. This CDR3 has 13 amino acids. Germline CDR1 reads MNHEY; CDR2 reads SMNVEV (reference sequence). V lost 6 bases and J lost 6, with 11 bases in between.

This chain connects TRBV6-5 to TRBJ1-3; D ambiguous. This CDR3 comprises 16 residues. V was shortened by 2 bases and J by 0 bases, with 11 bases between the two germline ends. Germline lookup yields CDR1 MNHEY and CDR2 SVGAGI. The CDR3 nucleotides read TGTGCCAGCAGTTACCAGCCAGTAATCTCTGGAAACACCATATATTTT. Protein: CASSYQPVISGNTIYF.

V usage is TRBV6-1 and J usage is TRBJ1-6; 8 nucleotides align to TRBD1. Per the germline V gene, CDR1 is MNHNS and CDR2 is SASEGT. The CDR3 covers 14 residues. With V trimmed by 10 bases and J by 7 bases, 9 bases remained unmatched. The CDR3, as DNA: TGTGCCATTCCACAGGGGGTTGCGAATTCACCCCTCCACTTT. Its protein product is CAIPQGVANSPLHF.

The J gene is TRBJ2-5, the V gene TRBV5-1, with TRBD1 matching over 7 bases. J lost 6 bases, V lost 5 bases, and 7 bases had no gene match. This CDR3 is built from 13 residues. Per the germline V gene, CDR1 is SGHRS and CDR2 is YFSETQ. DNA of the CDR3: TGCGCCAGCAGGGGTGACAGGGTAAAGACCCAGTACTTC. Amino acids: CASRGDRVKTQYF. Full variable domain (missing parts from reference TRBV5-1 and TRBJ2-5): KAGVTQTPRYLIKTRGQQVTLSCSPISGHRSVSWYQQTPGQGLQFLFEYFSETQRNKGNFPGRFSGRQFSNSRSEMNVSTLELGDSALYLCASRGDRVKTQYFGPGTRLLVL.

This chain links TRBV9 with TRBJ2-3, with D possibly TRBD1 on 5 matching bases. The length of the CDR3 is 13 residues. Trimming shortened V by 5 bases and J by 3 bases, and 10 bases separated the two germline ends. Germline V gene sequence: CDR1 SGDLS, CDR2 YYNGEE. The CDR3 here is CASRSGITDTQYF. The CDR3 DNA reads as TGTGCCAGCAGATCAGGGATTACAGATACGCAGTATTTT.

The J gene is TRBJ1-5, the V gene TRBV7-8; unclear D gene. The CDR3 runs to 13 residues. Germline loops: CDR1 SGHVS, CDR2 FQNEAQ. V was pared by 0 bases and J by 5 bases, with 5 bases between. Here the CDR3 reads CASSLAPDQPQHF. The CDR3 DNA is TGTGCCAGCAGCTTAGCCCCTGATCAGCCCCAGCATTTT.

This rearrangement joins TRBV14 to TRBJ2-1; tentatively, D is TRBD1 or TRBD2 (6 bases each). This CDR3 has 15 amino acids. Trimming removed 1 base at V and 7 bases at J, with 14 bases between. Germline CDR1 reads SGHDN; CDR2 reads FVKESK. CDR3 DNA: TGTGCCAGCAGCCAAGGAGCCGGGGGCGGGAATGAGCAGTTCTTC. Its protein product is CASSQGAGGGNEQFF.

The chain employs TRBV11-2 and TRBJ2-5, with TRBD1 identical over 8 bases. Germline V gives CDR1 SGHAT, CDR2 FQNNGV. The V segment lost 5 bases and the J segment 5 bases; nucleotides outside the gene matches: 7. CDR3 length: 14 residues. This chain's CDR3 is CASSRTGLGETQYF. The CDR3 DNA reads TGTGCCAGCAGCAGGACAGGGCTTGGGGAGACCCAGTACTTC.

This chain links TRBV14 with TRBJ2-3; TRBD1 aligns across 8 bases. This CDR3 spans 14 amino acids. Looked up from germline, CDR1 is SGHDN and CDR2 is FVKESK. The ends lost 4 bases at V and 1 base at J; junction bases unmatched: 1. The CDR3 reads CASSRGQGTDTQYF. As DNA, the CDR3 is TGTGCCAGCAGCCGGGGACAGGGCACAGATACGCAGTATTTT.

The rearrangement joins TRBV5-6 to TRBJ2-7, with 8 bases matching TRBD1. Per germline, CDR1 SGHDT and CDR2 YYEEEE. J was trimmed by 6 bases and V by 4 bases; bases with no gene match: 12. This CDR3 has 15 residues. The CDR3, as DNA: TGTGCCAGCAGCAAGCAGGGGGCGCACCGGCGCGAGCAGTACTTC. Protein product: CASSKQGAHRREQYF.

This clone has a handful of counts. The V and J genes are TRBV29-1 and TRBJ2-1; D is ambiguous. The CDR3 contains 12 residues. Germline V lookup: CDR1 SQVTM, CDR2 ANQGSEA. V gave up 7 bases and J gave up 3 bases, with 10 bases separating them. The CDR3 loop reads CSGRTSYNEQFF. CDR3 DNA sequence: TGCAGCGGGCGAACAAGCTACAATGAGCAGTTCTTC.

This clone is medium-sized in the sample. The V call is TRBV5-4, the J call TRBJ1-4; no definite D call. V dropped 0 bases and J dropped 8 bases, with 11 bases sitting between them. CDR1 and CDR2 from the germline V gene are SGHNT and YYREEE (reference sequence). This CDR3 comprises 14 residues. The CDR3 spells CASSLGHVGEKLFF. Here the CDR3 DNA reads TGTGCCAGCAGCTTGGGGCATGTAGGGGAAAAACTGTTTTTT.

This clone occurred a few times. V and J are TRBV4-1 and TRBJ2-2, with unresolved D. V dropped 1 base and J dropped 7 bases, with 25 bases sitting between them. Germline assignment: CDR1 MGHRA and CDR2 YSYEKL. This CDR3 spans 19 amino acids. CDR3 sequence: CASSQVPLTRAVSSGELFF. In nucleotides, the CDR3 is TGCGCCAGCAGCCAAGTACCCCTCACTCGGGCCGTTTCGAGCGGGGAGCTGTTTTTT.

The chain links TRBV7-2 to TRBJ2-3; no clear D gene. The CDR3 totals 12 residues. Looked up from germline, CDR1 is SGHTA and CDR2 is FQGNSA. Trimming left V 2 bases short and J 6 bases short, with 6 bases between. CDR3 DNA: TGTGCCAGCAGCTTAACTTGGGATACGCAGTATTTT. It is translated as CASSLTWDTQYF.

The chain is built from TRBV5-6 and TRBJ2-3, with D possibly TRBD2 on 6 matching bases. Germline CDR1 SGHDT, CDR2 YYEEEE. The CDR3 loop spans 13 amino acids. Trimming removed 0 bases from V and 6 bases from J, with 8 bases in between. The CDR3 DNA follows: TGTGCCAGCAGCTTGGCCCGGGGGGATACGCAGTATTTT. This encodes CASSLARGDTQYF.

Here the CDR3 DNA reads TGTGCCTGGGAGGGTGGGCCGCCCAGGCAAGGCTACACCTTC. Its translation: CAWEGGPPRQGYTF. This rearrangement joins TRBV30 to TRBJ1-2; no clear D gene. Deletions cut 5 bases from V and 8 bases from J, with 21 bases between. The germline CDR1 and CDR2 sequences are GTSNPN and SVGIG (reference sequence). The CDR3 extends over 14 amino acids.

CDR3 sequence reads: CASSLATGGYADTQYF. The DNA for the CDR3 is TGCGCCAGCAGCTTGGCGACGGGGGGGTACGCAGATACGCAGTATTTT. The rearrangement joins TRBV5-1 to TRBJ2-3; 8 bases agree with TRBD2. CDR3 size: 16 residues. V was clipped by 0 bases and J by 4 bases; unmatched bases: 7. In germline, CDR1 is SGHRS, CDR2 YFSETQ.

The genes are TRBV13 and TRBJ2-1; TRBD1 matches at 7 bases. V dropped 1 base and J dropped 9; count of bases not matched to a gene: 3. CDR3 size: 13 residues. The V gene's germline CDR1 is PRHDT and CDR2 FYEKMQ (reference sequence). The CDR3 loop reads CASSLEGQLEQFF. Here the CDR3 DNA reads TGTGCCAGCAGCTTAGAGGGACAGCTTGAGCAGTTCTTC.

The genes are TRBV5-6 and TRBJ1-2; D is unresolved. This CDR3 contains 14 residues. Looked up from germline, CDR1 is SGHDT and CDR2 is YYEEEE. V gave up 0 bases and J gave up 8 bases, with 14 bases separating them. CDR3 sequence: CASSLAHGFWGYTF. The CDR3, as DNA: TGTGCCAGCAGCTTGGCCCACGGATTTTGGGGCTACACCTTC. The full variable domain, its missing parts supplied by reference TRBV5-6 and TRBJ1-2, is DAGVTQSPTHLIKTRGQQVTLRCSPKSGHDTVSWYQQALGQGPQFIFQYYEEEERQRGNFPDRFSGHQFPNYSSELNVNALLLGDSALYLCASSLAHGFWGYTFGSGTRLTVV.